A single sample is the source of the 6 T cell receptor beta chains below, sequenced in a study of T cell changes during pregnancy in multiple sclerosis (dated by TCRdb to about 2019). Library preparation used the immunoSEQ multiplex PCR assay. TCRdb stores this immuneACCESS table with in-frame sequences only. Part of the clones is absent; in the studies checked, under half of the shortfall reflects unresolved V genes, and no reason is known for the rest. The sample has 15,000 to 20,000 clones on record, around 90% of them singletons. 1.3% of the sample rests with the top ten. The sample consisted of CD4+ T cells from peripheral blood mononuclear cells, taken in the first trimester of pregnancy. The source of these receptors is a female donor in good health, enrolled as a control in a pregnancy study.

The chain recombines TRBV4-1 with TRBJ2-1, with 14 bases lining up with TRBD2. CDR1 and CDR2 from the germline V gene are MGHRA and YSYEKL. V shed 0 bases and J 5 bases; nucleotides not matched to a gene: 6. CDR3 length equals 18 residues. The CDR3 here is CASSQDQTSGRGNNEQFF. The CDR3 bases are TGCGCCAGCAGCCAAGACCAGACTAGCGGGAGGGGTAACAATGAGCAGTTCTTC.

This clone appeared once. The chain carries TRBV6-5 and TRBJ1-6, with D hard to call. The V gene's germline CDR1 is MNHEY and CDR2 SVGAGI. V lost 0 bases and J 11 bases, leaving 14 bases between the germline ends. The CDR3 is 15 residues long. The CDR3 nucleotides read TGTGCCAGCAGTTACTCCGGCGGTACTTTCGCACCCCTCCACTTT. Residues: CASSYSGGTFAPLHF.

The gene calls are TRBV5-1 and TRBJ2-3, with D tentatively TRBD1 (6 bases). Germline CDR1 reads SGHRS; CDR2 reads YFSETQ. This CDR3 is built from 15 residues. V gave up 4 bases and J gave up 1 base, with 13 bases separating them. For the CDR3, the DNA is TGCGCCAGCAGCCAGGGGTCCGCGGGCACAGATACGCAGTATTTT. It translates to CASSQGSAGTDTQYF.

The gene calls are TRBV15 and TRBJ2-5; maybe TRBD1 (6 bases). Per the germline V gene, CDR1 is LNHNV and CDR2 is YYDKDF (reference sequence). With 1 base removed from V and 2 bases from J, the gap between germline ends came to 11 bases. CDR3 length equals 15 residues. Here the CDR3 reads CATSRVRGPQETQYF. The CDR3 bases are TGTGCCACCAGCAGAGTCAGGGGCCCGCAAGAGACCCAGTACTTC.

The chain joins TRBV7-2 to TRBJ2-3; 9 nucleotides match TRBD1. Germline lookup yields CDR1 SGHTA and CDR2 FQGNSA. This CDR3 has 17 amino acids. V shed 5 bases and J 2 bases; nucleotides not matched to a gene: 11. The CDR3 protein is CASSQRSGTGYTDTQYF. The CDR3, as DNA: TGTGCCAGCAGCCAACGATCCGGGACAGGGTACACAGATACGCAGTATTTT.

The chain employs TRBV7-2 and TRBJ2-3, with D possibly being TRBD2 (6 bases). V lost 6 bases and J 1 base, leaving 11 bases between the germline ends. Germline CDR1 SGHTA, CDR2 FQGNSA. CDR3 length: 14 residues. CDR3 nucleotides: TGTGCCAGCAGAAGGAGGGCGGGCACAGATACGCAGTATTTT. Translated, it gives CASRRRAGTDTQYF.